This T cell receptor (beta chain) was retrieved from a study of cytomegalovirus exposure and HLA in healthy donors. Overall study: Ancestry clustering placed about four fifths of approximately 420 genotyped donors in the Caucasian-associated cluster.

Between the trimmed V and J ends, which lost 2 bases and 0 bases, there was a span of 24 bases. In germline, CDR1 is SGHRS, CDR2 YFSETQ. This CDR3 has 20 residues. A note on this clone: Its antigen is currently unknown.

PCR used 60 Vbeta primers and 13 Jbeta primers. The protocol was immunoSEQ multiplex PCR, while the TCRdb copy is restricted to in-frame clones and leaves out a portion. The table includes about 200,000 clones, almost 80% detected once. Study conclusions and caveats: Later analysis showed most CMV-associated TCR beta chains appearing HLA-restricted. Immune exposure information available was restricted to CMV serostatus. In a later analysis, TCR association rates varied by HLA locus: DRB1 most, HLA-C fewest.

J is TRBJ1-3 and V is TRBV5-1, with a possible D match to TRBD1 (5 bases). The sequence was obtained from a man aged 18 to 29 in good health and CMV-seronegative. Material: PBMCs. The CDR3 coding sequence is TGCGCCAGCAGCTTTGGGGGGTCTACTCCTGCGTCTATCTCTGGAAACACCATATATTTT. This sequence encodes CASSFGGSTPASISGNTIYF.